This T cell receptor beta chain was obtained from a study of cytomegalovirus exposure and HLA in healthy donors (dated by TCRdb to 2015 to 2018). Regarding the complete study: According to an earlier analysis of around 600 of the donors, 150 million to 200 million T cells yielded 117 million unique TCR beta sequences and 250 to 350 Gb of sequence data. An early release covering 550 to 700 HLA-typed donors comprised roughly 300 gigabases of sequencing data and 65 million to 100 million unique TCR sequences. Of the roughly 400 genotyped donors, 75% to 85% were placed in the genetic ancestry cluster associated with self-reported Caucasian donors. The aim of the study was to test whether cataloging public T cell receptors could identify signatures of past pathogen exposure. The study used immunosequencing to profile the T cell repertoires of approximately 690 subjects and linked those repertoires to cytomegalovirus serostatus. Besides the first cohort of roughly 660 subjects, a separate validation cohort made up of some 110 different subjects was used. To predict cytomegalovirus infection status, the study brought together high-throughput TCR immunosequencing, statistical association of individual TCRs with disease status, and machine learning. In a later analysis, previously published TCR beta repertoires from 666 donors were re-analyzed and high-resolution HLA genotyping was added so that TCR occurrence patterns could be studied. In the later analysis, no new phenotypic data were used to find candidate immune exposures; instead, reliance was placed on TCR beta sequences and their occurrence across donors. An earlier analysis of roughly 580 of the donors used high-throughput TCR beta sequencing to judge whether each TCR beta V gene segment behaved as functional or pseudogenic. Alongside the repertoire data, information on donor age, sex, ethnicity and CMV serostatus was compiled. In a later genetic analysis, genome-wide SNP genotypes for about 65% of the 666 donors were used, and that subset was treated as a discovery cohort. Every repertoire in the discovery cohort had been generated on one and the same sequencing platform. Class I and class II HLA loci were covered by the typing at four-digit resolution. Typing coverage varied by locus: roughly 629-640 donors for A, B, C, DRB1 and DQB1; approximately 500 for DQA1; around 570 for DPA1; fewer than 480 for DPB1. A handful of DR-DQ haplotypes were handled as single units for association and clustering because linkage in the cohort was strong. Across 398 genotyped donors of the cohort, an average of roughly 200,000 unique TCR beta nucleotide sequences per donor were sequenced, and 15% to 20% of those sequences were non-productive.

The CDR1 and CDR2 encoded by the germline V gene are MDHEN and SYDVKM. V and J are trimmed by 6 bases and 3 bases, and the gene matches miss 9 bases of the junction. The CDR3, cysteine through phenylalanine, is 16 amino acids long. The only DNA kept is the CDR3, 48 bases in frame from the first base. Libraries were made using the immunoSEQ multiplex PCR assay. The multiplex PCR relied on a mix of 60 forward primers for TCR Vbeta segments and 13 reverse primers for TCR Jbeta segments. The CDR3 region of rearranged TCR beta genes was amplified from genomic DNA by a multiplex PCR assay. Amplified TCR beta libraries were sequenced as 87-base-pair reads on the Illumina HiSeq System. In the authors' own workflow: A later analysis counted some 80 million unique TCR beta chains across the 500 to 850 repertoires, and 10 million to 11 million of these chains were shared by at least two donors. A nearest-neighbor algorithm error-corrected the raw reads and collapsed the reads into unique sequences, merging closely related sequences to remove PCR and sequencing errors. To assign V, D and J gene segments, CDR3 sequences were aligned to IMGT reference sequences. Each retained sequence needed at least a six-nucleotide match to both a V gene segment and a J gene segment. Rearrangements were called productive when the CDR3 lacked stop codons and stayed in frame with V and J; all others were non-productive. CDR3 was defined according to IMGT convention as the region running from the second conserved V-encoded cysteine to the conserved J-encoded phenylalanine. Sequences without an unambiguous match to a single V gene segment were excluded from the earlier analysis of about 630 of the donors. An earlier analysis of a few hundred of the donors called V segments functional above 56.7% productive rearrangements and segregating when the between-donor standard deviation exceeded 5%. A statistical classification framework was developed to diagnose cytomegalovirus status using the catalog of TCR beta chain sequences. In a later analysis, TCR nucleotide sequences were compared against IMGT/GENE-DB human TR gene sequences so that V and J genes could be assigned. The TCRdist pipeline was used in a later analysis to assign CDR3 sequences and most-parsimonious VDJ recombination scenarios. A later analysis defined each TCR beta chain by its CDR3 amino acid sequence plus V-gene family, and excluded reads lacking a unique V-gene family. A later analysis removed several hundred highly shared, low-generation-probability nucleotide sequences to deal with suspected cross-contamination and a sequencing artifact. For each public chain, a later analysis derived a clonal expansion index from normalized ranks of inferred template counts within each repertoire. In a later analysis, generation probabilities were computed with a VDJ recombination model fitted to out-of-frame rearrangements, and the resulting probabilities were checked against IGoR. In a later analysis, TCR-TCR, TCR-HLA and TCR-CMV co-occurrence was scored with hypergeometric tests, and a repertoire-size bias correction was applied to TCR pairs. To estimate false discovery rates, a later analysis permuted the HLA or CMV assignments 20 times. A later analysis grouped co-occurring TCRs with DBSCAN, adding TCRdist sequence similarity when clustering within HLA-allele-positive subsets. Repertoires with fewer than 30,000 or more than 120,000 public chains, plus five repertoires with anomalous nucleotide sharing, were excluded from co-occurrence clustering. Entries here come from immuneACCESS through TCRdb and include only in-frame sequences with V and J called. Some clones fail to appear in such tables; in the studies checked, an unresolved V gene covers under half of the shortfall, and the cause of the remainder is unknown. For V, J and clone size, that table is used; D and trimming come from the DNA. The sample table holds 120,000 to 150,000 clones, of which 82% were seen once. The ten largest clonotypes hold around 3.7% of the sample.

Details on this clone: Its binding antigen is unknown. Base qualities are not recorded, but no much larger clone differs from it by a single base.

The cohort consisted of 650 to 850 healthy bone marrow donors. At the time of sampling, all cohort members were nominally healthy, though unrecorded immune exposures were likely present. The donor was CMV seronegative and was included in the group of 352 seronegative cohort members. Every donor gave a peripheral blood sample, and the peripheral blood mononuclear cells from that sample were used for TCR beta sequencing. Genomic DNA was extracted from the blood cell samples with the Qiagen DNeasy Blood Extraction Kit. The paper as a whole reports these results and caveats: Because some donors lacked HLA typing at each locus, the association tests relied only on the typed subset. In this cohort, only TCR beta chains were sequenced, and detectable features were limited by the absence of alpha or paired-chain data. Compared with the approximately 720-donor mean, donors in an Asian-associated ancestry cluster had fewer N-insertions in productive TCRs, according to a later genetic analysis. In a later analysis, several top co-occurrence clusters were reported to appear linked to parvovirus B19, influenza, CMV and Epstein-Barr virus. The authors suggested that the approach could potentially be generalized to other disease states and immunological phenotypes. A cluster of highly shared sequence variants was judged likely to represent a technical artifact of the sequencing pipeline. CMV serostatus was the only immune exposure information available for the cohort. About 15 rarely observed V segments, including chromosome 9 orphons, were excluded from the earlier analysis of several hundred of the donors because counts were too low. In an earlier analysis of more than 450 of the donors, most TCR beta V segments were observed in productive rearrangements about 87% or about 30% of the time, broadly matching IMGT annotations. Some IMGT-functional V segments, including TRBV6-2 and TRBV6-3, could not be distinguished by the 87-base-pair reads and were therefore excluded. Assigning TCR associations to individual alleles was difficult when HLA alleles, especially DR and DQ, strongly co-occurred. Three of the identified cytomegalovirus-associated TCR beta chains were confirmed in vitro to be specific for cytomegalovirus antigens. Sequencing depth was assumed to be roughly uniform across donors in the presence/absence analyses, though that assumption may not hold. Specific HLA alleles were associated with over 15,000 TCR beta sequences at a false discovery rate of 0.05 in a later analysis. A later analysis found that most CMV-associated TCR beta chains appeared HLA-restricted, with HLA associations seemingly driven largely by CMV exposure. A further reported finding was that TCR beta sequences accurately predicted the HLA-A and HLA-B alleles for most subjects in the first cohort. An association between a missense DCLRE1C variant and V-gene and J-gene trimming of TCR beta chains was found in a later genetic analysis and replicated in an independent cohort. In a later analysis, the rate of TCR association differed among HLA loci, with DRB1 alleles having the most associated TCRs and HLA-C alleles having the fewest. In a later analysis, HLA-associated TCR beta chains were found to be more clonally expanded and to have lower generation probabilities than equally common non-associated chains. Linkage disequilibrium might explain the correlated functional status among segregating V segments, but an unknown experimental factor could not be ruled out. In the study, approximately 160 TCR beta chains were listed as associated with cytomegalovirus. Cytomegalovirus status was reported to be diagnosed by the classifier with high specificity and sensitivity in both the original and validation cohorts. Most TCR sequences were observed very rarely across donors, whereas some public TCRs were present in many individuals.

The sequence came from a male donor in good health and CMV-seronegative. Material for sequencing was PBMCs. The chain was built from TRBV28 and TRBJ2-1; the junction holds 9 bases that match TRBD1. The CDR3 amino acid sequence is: CASRLHRDRDYNEQFF. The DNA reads TGTGCCAGCAGACTTCACCGGGACAGGGACTACAATGAGCAGTTCTTC. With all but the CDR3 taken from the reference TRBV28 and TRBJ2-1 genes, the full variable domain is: DVKVTQSSRYLVKRTGEKVFLECVQDMDHENMFWYRQDPGLGLRLIYFSYDVKMKEKGDIPEGYSVSREKKERFSLILESASTNQTSMYLCASRLHRDRDYNEQFFGPGTRLTVL.